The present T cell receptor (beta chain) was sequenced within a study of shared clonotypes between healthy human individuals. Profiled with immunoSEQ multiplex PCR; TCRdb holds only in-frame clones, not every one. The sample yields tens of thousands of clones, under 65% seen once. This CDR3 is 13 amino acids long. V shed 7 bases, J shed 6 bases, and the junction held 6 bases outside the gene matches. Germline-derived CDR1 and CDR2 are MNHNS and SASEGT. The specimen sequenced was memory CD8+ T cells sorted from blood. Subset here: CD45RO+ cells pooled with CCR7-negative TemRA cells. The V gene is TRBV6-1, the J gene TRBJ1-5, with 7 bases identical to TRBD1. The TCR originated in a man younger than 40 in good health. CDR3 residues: CASTVGGGQPQHF. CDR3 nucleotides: TGTGCCAGCACGGTAGGGGGCGGTCAGCCCCAGCATTTT.